These 10 T cell receptor beta chains originate from one sample sequenced in a study of blood T cells in healthy people across ages (dated by TCRdb to the mid-2010s). The library was prepared using 5' RACE. Sequencing was performed on an Illumina HiSeq 2500. The second PCR ran for about 7 to 11 cycles and used a J-beta primer mix along with a sample-barcoded 5' primer. TCRdb reprocessing: public reads trimmed at Q25 with fastp, clones called with MiXCR, in-frame beta chains kept. A single entry per CDR3 protein holds the most common genes and DNA from its merged rows. This sample holds over 550,000 distinct CDR3 sequences; approximately 30% were observed only once. Clones ranked in the top ten supply approximately 14% of the sample. The source material was blood. The receptors shown here come from a woman at least 80 years old in good health.

Many counts were recorded for this clonotype. The chain couples TRBV18 to TRBJ2-7; TRBD2 matches at 11 bases. Germline V gives CDR1 KGHSH, CDR2 LQKENI. The CDR3 contains 15 residues. V dropped 3 bases and J dropped 3; count of bases not matched to a gene: 4. This chain's CDR3 is CASSPGTSGRYEQYF. The CDR3 bases are TGTGCCAGCTCACCCGGGACTAGCGGCCGCTACGAGCAGTACTTC.

Concerning this clonotype: A single base separates this from a much larger clone, so it may be a read error. This chain connects TRBV5-1 to TRBJ2-3, with TRBD2 matching over 9 bases. The CDR3 has 18 residues. Germline CDR1 SGHRS, CDR2 YFSETQ. Trimming took 0 bases from V and 2 from J; bases not matched to a gene: 10. DNA of the CDR3: TGCGCCAGCAGCTTGGGTGGCGGGGGGGCTCGTCACACAGATACGCAGTATTTT. This encodes CASSLGGGGARHTDTQYF.

Worth noting for this clonotype: Possible read error: a much larger clone is one base away. The chain recombines TRBV7-9 with TRBJ2-1; 8 bases are a match to TRBD2. The CDR3 is 18 residues long. Unmatched junction bases numbered 13, after V lost 1 base and J lost 5 bases. The germline gives CDR1 SEHNR, CDR2 FQNEAQ (reference sequence). CDR3 in amino acids: CASSLDGRSSGVHNEQFF. DNA of the CDR3: TGTGCCAGCAGCTTAGATGGGAGGAGTAGCGGGGTTCACAATGAGCAGTTCTTC.

This clonotype was recorded at least ten times. The chain joins TRBV4-1 to TRBJ2-5, with 11 bases identical to TRBD2. The CDR3 runs 15 residues. Germline CDR1 MGHRA, CDR2 YSYEKL. The J segment lost 2 bases and the V segment lost 1 base, leaving 0 bases of the junction unmatched. In DNA form, the CDR3 reads TGCGCCAGCAGCCAAGTAGCGGGGGGGCAAGAGACCCAGTACTTC. This translates into CASSQVAGGQETQYF.

A few counts support this clonotype. This clone may be a read error of a much larger clone one base away. The chain carries TRBV20-1 and TRBJ1-4, with D possibly being TRBD1 (6 bases). This CDR3 is built from 20 residues. The V gene's germline CDR1 is DFQATT and CDR2 SNEGSKA (reference sequence). CDR3 in DNA: TGCAGTGCTCCTAGATTCAGGGCAGGGGTAATTGAGGCCGTTAATGAAAAACGGTTTTTT. It encodes CSAPRFRAGVIEAVNEKRFF.

The V and J genes are TRBV9 and TRBJ1-4, with 8 positions matching TRBD1. In germline, CDR1 is SGDLS, CDR2 YYNGEE. Trimming removed 3 bases from V and 8 bases from J; junction bases left unmatched: 9. The CDR3 sequence is 15 residues long. The CDR3 bases are TGTGCCAGCAGCGCCACAGGGGGGTGGGAGGAAAAACTGTTTTTT. It specifies CASSATGGWEEKLFF.

This clonotype was counted ten times or more. V is TRBV3-1 and J is TRBJ2-1, with 9 bases lining up with TRBD1. The V segment lost 3 bases and the J segment 5 bases; nucleotides outside the gene matches: 14. The germline CDR1 and CDR2 sequences are LGHDT and YNNKEL (reference sequence). This CDR3 comprises 18 residues. The CDR3 DNA reads as TGTGCCAGCAGCCAGAGAACGTTTGAGGGACAGGGTAACAATGAGCAGTTCTTC. Translated, it gives CASSQRTFEGQGNNEQFF.

This clonotype was seen many times. The V and J genes are TRBV2 and TRBJ2-5; D remains ambiguous. Germline CDR1 and CDR2: SNHLY and FYNNEI. Trimming removed 3 bases from V and 7 bases from J, with 9 bases in between. The CDR3 is 12 residues long. In DNA, the CDR3 is TGTGCCAGCAGTGAGAGAGTTTCGACCCAGTACTTC. Translated, it gives CASSERVSTQYF.

On this clonotype: A much larger clone differs by one base, so this may be a read error. The chain joins TRBV24-1 to TRBJ2-1, with D possibly matching TRBD1 (5 bases). Germline V gene lookup returns CDR1 KGHDR and CDR2 SFDVKD. The CDR3 consists of 17 residues. V lost 1 base and J lost 2, with 14 bases in between. The CDR3 region has the DNA TGTGCCACCAGTGATTTAGGGAAAGGGGTAACCTACAATGAGCAGTTCTTC. Translated, it gives CATSDLGKGVTYNEQFF.

On this clonotype itself: A much larger clone sits a single nucleotide away, making a read error possible. This chain uses TRBV18 with TRBJ1-2; D may be TRBD1 (5 bases). The CDR3 is 13 residues long. Germline CDR1 and CDR2: KGHSH and LQKENI. The CDR3 protein is CASPPAVGGGYTF. DNA for the CDR3: TGTGCCAGCCCACCGGCGGTTGGGGGAGGCTACACCTTC.